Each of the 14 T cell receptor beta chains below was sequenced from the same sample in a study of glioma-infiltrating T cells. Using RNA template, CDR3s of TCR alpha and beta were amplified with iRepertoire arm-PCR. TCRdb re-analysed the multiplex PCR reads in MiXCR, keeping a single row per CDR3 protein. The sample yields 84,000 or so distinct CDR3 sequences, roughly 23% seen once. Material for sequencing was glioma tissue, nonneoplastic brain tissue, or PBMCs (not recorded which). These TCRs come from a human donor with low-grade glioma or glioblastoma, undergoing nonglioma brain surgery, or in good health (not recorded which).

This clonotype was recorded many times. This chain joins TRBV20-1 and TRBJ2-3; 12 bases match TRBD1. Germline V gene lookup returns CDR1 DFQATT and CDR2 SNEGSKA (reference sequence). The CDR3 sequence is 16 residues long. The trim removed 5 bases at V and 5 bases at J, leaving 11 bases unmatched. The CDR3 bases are TGCAGTGCTCGAAGCGGGACAGGGGGCCAATTAGATACGCAGTATTTT. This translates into CSARSGTGGQLDTQYF.

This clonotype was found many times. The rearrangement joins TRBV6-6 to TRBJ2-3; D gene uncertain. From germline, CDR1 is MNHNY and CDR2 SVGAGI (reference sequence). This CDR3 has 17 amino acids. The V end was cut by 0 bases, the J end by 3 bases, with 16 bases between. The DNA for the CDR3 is TGTGCCAGCAGTTACTCGACTGCCTCGAAAAATACAGATACGCAGTATTTT. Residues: CASSYSTASKNTDTQYF.

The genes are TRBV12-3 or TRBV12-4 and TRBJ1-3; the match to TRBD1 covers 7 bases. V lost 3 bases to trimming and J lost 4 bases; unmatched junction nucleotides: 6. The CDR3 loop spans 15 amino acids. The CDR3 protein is CASSFSGTEGNTIYF. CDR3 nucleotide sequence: TGTGCCAGCAGTTTTTCCGGGACAGAAGGAAACACCATATATTTT.

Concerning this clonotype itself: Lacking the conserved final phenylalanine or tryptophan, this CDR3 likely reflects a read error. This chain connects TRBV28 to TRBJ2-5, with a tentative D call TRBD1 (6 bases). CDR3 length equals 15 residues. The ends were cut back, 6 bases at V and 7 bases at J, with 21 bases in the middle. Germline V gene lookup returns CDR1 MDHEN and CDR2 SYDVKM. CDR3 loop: CASRWTTGTPPTQYS. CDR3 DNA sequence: TGTGCCAGCAGATGGACAACCGGGACACCACCGACCCAGTACTCC.

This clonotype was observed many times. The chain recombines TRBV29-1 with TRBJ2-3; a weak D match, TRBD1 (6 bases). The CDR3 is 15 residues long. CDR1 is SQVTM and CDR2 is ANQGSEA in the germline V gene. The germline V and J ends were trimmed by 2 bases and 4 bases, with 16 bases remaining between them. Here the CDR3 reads CSVEPTRRQADTQYF. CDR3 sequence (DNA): TGCAGCGTTGAACCCACCCGGCGACAGGCAGATACGCAGTATTTT.

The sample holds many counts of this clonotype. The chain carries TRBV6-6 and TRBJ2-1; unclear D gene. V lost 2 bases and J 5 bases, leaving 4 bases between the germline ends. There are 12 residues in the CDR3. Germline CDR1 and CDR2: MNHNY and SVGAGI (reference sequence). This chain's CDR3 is CASSYDHNEQFF. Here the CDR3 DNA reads TGTGCCAGCAGTTACGATCACAATGAGCAGTTCTTC.

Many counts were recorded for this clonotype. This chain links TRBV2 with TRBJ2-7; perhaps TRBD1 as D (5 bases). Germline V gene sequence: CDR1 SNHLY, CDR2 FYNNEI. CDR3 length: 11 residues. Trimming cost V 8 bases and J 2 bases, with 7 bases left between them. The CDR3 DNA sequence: TGTGCCAGCCTGGACACCTACGAGCAGTACTTC. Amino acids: CASLDTYEQYF.

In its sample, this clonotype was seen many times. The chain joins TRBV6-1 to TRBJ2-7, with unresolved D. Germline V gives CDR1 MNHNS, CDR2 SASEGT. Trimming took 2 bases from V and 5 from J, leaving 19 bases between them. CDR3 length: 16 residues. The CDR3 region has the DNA TGTGCCAGCAGTGAAAACTTGTCGCGGTTTCGGGACGAGCAGTACTTC. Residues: CASSENLSRFRDEQYF.

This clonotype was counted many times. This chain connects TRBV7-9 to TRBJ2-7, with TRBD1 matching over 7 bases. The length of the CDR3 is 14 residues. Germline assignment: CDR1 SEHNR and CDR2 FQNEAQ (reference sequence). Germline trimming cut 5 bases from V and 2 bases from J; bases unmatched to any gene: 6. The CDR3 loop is CASSLQGQPYEQYF. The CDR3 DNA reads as TGTGCCAGCAGCCTACAGGGGCAGCCCTACGAGCAGTACTTC. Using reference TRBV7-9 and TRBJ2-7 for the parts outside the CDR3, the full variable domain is DTGVSQNPRHKITKRGQNVTFRCDPISEHNRLYWYRQTLGQGPEFLTYFQNEAQLEKSRLLSDRFSAERPKGSFSTLEIQRTEQGDSAMYLCASSLQGQPYEQYFGPGTRLTVT.

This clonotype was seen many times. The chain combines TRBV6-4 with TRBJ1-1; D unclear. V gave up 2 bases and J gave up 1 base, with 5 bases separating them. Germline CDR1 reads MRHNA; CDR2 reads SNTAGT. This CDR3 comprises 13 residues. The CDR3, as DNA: TGTGCCAGCAGTGACAACGGGAACACTGAAGCTTTCTTT. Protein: CASSDNGNTEAFF.

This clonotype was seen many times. As DNA, the CDR3 is TGTGCCACCAGCACCACGGATGCCTACAATGAGCAGTTCTTC. It specifies CATSTTDAYNEQFF. The genes are TRBV15 and TRBJ2-1; D is ambiguous. CDR3 length: 14 residues. Trimming removed 4 bases from V and 2 bases from J, with 9 bases in between. Germline CDR1 and CDR2: LNHNV and YYDKDF (reference sequence).

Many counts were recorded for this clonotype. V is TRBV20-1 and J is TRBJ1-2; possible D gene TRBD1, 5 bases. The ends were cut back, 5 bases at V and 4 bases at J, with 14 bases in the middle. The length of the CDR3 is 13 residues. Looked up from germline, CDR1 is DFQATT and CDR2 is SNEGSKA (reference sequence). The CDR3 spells CSAYERGPYGYTF. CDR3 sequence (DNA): TGCAGTGCTTACGAACGGGGCCCCTATGGCTACACCTTC.

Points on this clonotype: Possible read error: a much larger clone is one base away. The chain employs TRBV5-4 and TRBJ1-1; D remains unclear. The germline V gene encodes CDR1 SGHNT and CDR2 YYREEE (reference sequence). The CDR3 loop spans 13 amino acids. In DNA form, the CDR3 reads TGTGCCAGCATCTTGCCCTCGAACACTGAAGCTTTCTTT. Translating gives CASILPSNTEAFF.

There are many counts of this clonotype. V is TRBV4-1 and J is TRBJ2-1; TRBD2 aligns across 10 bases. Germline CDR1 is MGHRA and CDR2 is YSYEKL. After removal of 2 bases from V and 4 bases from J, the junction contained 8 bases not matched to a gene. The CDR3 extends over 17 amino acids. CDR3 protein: CASSQPGLARDYNEQFF. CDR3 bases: TGCGCCAGCAGCCAACCGGGACTAGCGAGGGATTACAATGAGCAGTTCTTC.